A selection of T cell receptor beta chains follows, all from one sample in a study of cytomegalovirus exposure and HLA in healthy donors. The data were produced by immunoSEQ multiplex PCR, yet TCRdb's version contains in-frame clones alone and is incomplete. The table lists roughly 190,000 clones, approximately 81% of them singletons. Sequenced: PBMCs. Receptor source: a man over 45 in good health and CMV-seronegative. Both conserved end residues are part of each CDR3. D genes are given only for firm matches. Only part of the rows carry a size: once, few, many, or a class if the clone is expanded.

J gene | V gene | clone size | D gene | CDR3 DNA | CDR3 protein
TRBJ1-3 | TRBV7-9 | . | . | TGTTCCAGCAGCGGCCCCGGGGGAACCATATATTTT | CSSSGPGGTIYF
TRBJ2-5 | TRBV9 | . | . | TGTGCCAGCAGCGTAGAGGACGGGGTCGGGGAGACCCAGTACTTC | CASSVEDGVGETQYF
TRBJ2-3 | TRBV29-1 | . | . | TGCAGCGTTGATACGGGGAGCACAGATACGCAGTATTTT | CSVDTGSTDTQYF
TRBJ1-1 | TRBV7-9 | . | . | TGTTCCAGCAGCTTCCTAGGGGGGAACACTGAAGCTTTCTTT | CSSSFLGGNTEAFF
TRBJ1-3 | TRBV2 | . | . | TGTGCCAGCAGTGAACAAGGAAACACCATATATTTT | CASSEQGNTIYF
TRBJ2-5 | TRBV5-1 | . | . | TGCGCCAGCAGCTTACAAACGTTACCAAACCAAGAGACCCAGTACTTC | CASSLQTLPNQETQYF
TRBJ2-5 | TRBV5-4 | . | . | TGTGCCAGCAGCTTGGGGCAGCAAGAGACCCAGTACTTC | CASSLGQQETQYF
TRBJ1-6 | TRBV10-3 | . | . | TGTGCCATCCGGCGGGAAGGGAGCGGTTCACCCCTCCACTTT | CAIRREGSGSPLHF
TRBJ1-1 | TRBV19 | . | TRBD1 | TGTGCCAGTAGTATAAACAGGGGGCAGGATGAAGCTTTCTTT | CASSINRGQDEAFF
TRBJ1-2 | TRBV9 | . | TRBD1 | TGTGCCAGCAGCCCAGGGGCAGGGGGCCATGGCTACACCTTC | CASSPGAGGHGYTF
TRBJ2-7 | TRBV5-4 | . | TRBD1 | TGTGCCAGCAGCGCCCGACAGGGGTACGAGCAGTACTTC | CASSARQGYEQYF
TRBJ2-1 | TRBV7-9 | once | . | TGTGCCAGCAGCTTAGTAGGGAGTGAGCAGTTCTTC | CASSLVGSEQFF
TRBJ2-2 | TRBV9 | few | TRBD1 | TGTGCCAGCAGCACCCAACAGGGGCGGAACACCGGGGAGCTGTTTTTT | CASSTQQGRNTGELFF
TRBJ1-2 | TRBV10-2 | . | . | TGCGCCAGCAGTGAAAGGGGCTATGGCTACACCTTC | CASSERGYGYTF
TRBJ2-3 | TRBV5-1 | . | TRBD2 | TGCGCCAGCATCGGGGGGGCCAGCACAGATACGCAGTATTTT | CASIGGASTDTQYF
TRBJ2-5 | TRBV9 | . | . | TGTGCCAGCAGCGTAGGCATCGGACTGATAAAAGAGACCCAGTACTTC | CASSVGIGLIKETQYF
TRBJ1-6 | TRBV19 | . | . | TGTGCCAGTACAAGGAGGTTCGAGGACTATAATTCACCCCTCCACTTT | CASTRRFEDYNSPLHF
TRBJ2-1 | TRBV7-2 | few | TRBD2 | TGTGCCAGCAGCTACCTAGCGGGGGGGCGGTACAATGAGCAGTTCTTC | CASSYLAGGRYNEQFF
TRBJ2-1 | TRBV27 | . | TRBD2 | TGTGCCAGCAGTTTAGGGAGCGGGGACTACAATGAGCAGTTCTTC | CASSLGSGDYNEQFF